This T cell receptor beta chain derives from a study of blood T cell repertoires in COVID-19. Whole-study context: From the United States, Italy and Spain came samples of acute and convalescent COVID-19.

Sequencing used immunoSEQ multiplex PCR; TCRdb keeps in-frame clones, though not all of them. The table shows around 300,000 clones, with around nine tenths occurring only once. This CDR3 comprises 15 residues. Trimming at V came to 6 bases and at J to 3 bases, leaving 8 bases not matched to a gene. CDR1 MNHEY and CDR2 SVGAGI come from the germline V gene. The receptor's source is a woman between 35 and 50 years old who had recovered from COVID-19. The rearrangement uses TRBV6-5 and TRBJ2-1, with 7 bases lining up with TRBD2. The specimen sequenced was peripheral blood. CDR3 region: CASRISSGHYNEQFF. The CDR3 DNA reads as TGTGCCAGCAGGATATCTAGCGGACACTACAATGAGCAGTTCTTC.